One sample yielded the 5 T cell receptor beta chains listed below, sequenced in a study of cytomegalovirus exposure and HLA in healthy donors. The PCR employed 60 Vbeta primers together with 13 Jbeta primers. Libraries were prepared by immunoSEQ multiplex PCR; TCRdb keeps only in-frame clonotypes and omits some of them. The table shows about 140,000 clones, with 75% to 90% occurring only once. Sequenced sample: PBMCs. The receptor source for this set is a female donor in good health and CMV-seronegative.

The chain is built from TRBV4-1 and TRBJ2-3; D is possibly TRBD2 (5 bases). Germline-derived CDR1 and CDR2 are MGHRA and YSYEKL. V gave up 2 bases and J gave up 2 bases, with 14 bases separating them. The CDR3 spans 16 residues. For the CDR3, the DNA is TGCGCCAGCAGCCAATCCGGACTGTCCCTCACAGATACGCAGTATTTT. This translates into CASSQSGLSLTDTQYF.

This chain uses TRBV19 with TRBJ2-1, with 9 nucleotides matching TRBD2. Germline assignment: CDR1 LNHDA and CDR2 SQIVND (reference sequence). The J segment lost 4 bases and the V segment lost 6 bases, leaving 7 bases of the junction unmatched. The CDR3 runs to 15 residues. The CDR3 DNA reads as TGTGCCAGTAGGGATACTAGCGGGTTATACAATGAGCAGTTCTTC. This gives the protein CASRDTSGLYNEQFF.

The chain couples TRBV28 to TRBJ1-2; tentative D call: TRBD1 (6 bases). V lost 3 bases, J lost 1 base, and 12 bases lay in between. The CDR3 spans 15 residues. The germline gives CDR1 MDHEN, CDR2 SYDVKM. CDR3 DNA sequence: TGTGCCAGCAGTTTTCTTACAGGGAATAACTATGGCTACACCTTC. It is translated as CASSFLTGNNYGYTF.

The chain recombines TRBV5-6 with TRBJ2-2, with 9 bases identical to TRBD2. From germline, CDR1 is SGHDT and CDR2 YYEEEE. This CDR3 contains 16 residues. The V gene end was trimmed by 2 bases and the J gene end by 8 bases; junction bases not matched to a gene: 10. CDR3 loop: CASSLGAGGPRGELFF. Written as DNA, the CDR3 is TGTGCCAGCAGCTTAGGGGCGGGAGGGCCGAGAGGGGAGCTGTTTTTT.

The chain carries TRBV28 and TRBJ1-5; 9 bases match TRBD1. This CDR3 region has 19 residues. With 7 bases clipped from V and 6 bases from J, the junction kept 22 bases outside the gene matches. CDR1 and CDR2 from the germline V gene are MDHEN and SYDVKM. The DNA of the CDR3 is TGTGCCAGCACCACTTTTGGGGCATTGGGACAGGGTGGGCCTCAGCCCCAGCATTTT. It specifies CASTTFGALGQGGPQPQHF.